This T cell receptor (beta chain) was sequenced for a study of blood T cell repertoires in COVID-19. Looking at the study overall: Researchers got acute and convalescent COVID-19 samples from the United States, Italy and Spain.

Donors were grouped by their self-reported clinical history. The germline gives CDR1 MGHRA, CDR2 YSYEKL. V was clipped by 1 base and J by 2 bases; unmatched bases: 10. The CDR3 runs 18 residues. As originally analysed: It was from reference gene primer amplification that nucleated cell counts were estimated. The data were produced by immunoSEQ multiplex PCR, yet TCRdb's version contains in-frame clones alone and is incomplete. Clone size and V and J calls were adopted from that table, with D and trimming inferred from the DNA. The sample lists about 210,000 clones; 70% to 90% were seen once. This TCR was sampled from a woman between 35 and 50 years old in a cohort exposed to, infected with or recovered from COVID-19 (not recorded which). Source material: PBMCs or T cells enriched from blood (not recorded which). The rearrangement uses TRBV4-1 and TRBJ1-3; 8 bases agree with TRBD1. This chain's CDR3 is CASSQVIQGVRAGNTIYF. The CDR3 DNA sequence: TGCGCCAGCAGCCAAGTTATACAGGGGGTTCGGGCTGGAAACACCATATATTTT.